The 17 T cell receptor beta chains below come from one sample, sequenced in a study of T cell responses to AZD1222 COVID-19 vaccine. Sequenced by immunoSEQ multiplex PCR; TCRdb stores in-frame clones only, minus some. The data contain about 120,000 clones, 70% to 90% of them singletons. This specimen consisted of peripheral blood, obtained on day 0 of AZD1222 vaccination. These TCRs come from an adult in good health.

This sequence joins TRBV11-2 and TRBJ1-5; 10 bases line up with TRBD1. Germline V gene sequence: CDR1 SGHAT, CDR2 FQNNGV. The CDR3 length is 14 residues. V gave up 1 base and J gave up 7 bases; unmatched junction bases: 1. CDR3 bases: TGTGCCAGCAGCTTAGGGACAGGGGGACAGCCCCAGCATTTT. Translated: CASSLGTGGQPQHF.

The J gene is TRBJ2-7, the V gene TRBV10-3, with 8 bases matching TRBD2. The CDR3 runs 13 residues. J lost 4 bases, V lost 6 bases, and 5 bases had no gene match. CDR1 ENHRY and CDR2 SYGVKD come from the germline V gene. The CDR3 DNA reads TGTGCCATCAGCGGACTAGCAGAATACGAGCAGTACTTC. This encodes CAISGLAEYEQYF.

The chain carries TRBV12-3 or TRBV12-4 and TRBJ2-7; D remains unclear. The CDR3 loop spans 13 amino acids. The germline V and J ends were trimmed by 0 bases and 5 bases, with 8 bases remaining between them. The CDR3 DNA reads as TGTGCCAGCAGTTTAGCTCCCCCCCACGAGCAGTACTTC. Its translation: CASSLAPPHEQYF.

The chain employs TRBV28 and TRBJ1-2; a possible D gene is TRBD1 (6 bases). This CDR3 region has 13 residues. V was trimmed by 6 bases and J by 4 bases, leaving 12 bases between them. In germline, CDR1 is MDHEN, CDR2 SYDVKM. CDR3 loop: CASSPTGIYGYTF. The DNA for the CDR3 is TGTGCCAGCAGCCCTACAGGGATCTATGGCTACACCTTC.

The chain links TRBV5-1 to TRBJ2-1, with D possibly TRBD2 on 5 matching bases. Trimming took 3 bases from V and 2 from J, leaving 15 bases between them. From germline, CDR1 is SGHRS and CDR2 YFSETQ. This CDR3 is built from 16 residues. CDR3 region: CASSSPGLEPYNEQFF. CDR3 in DNA: TGCGCCAGCAGCTCTCCTGGACTTGAACCCTACAATGAGCAGTTCTTC.

This rearrangement joins TRBV18 to TRBJ1-1, with 8 nucleotides matching TRBD1. The CDR3 covers 16 residues. The germline gives CDR1 KGHSH, CDR2 LQKENI. Germline trimming cut 2 bases from V and 1 base from J; bases unmatched to any gene: 6. The DNA of the CDR3 is TGTGCCAGCTCACCAACCGGGACAGGAGGGAACACTGAAGCTTTCTTT. This gives the protein CASSPTGTGGNTEAFF.

J is TRBJ2-3 and V is TRBV14; a possible D gene is TRBD2 (5 bases). V was shortened by 1 base and J by 0 bases, with 14 bases between the two germline ends. The CDR3 spans 17 residues. Germline V gene sequence: CDR1 SGHDN, CDR2 FVKESK. CDR3 in DNA: TGTGCCAGCAGCCAAGTTATGCGGGCTTGGAGCACAGATACGCAGTATTTT. Translating it yields CASSQVMRAWSTDTQYF.

J is TRBJ1-6 and V is TRBV27; D gene uncertain. The CDR3 contains 14 residues. The ends were cut back, 3 bases at V and 9 bases at J, with 12 bases in the middle. Germline lookup yields CDR1 MNHEY and CDR2 SMNVEV (reference sequence). In DNA, the CDR3 is TGTGCCAGCAGTTTGGCCCGGGCGGGTTCACCCCTCCACTTT. Protein: CASSLARAGSPLHF.

The chain employs TRBV5-4 and TRBJ2-2; tentatively, D is TRBD2 (5 bases). The CDR3 length is 15 residues. V was trimmed by 5 bases and J by 8 bases, leaving 19 bases between them. Germline CDR1 reads SGHNT; CDR2 reads YYREEE (reference sequence). The CDR3 spells CASSWGVSVGGELFF. In DNA form, the CDR3 reads TGTGCCAGCAGTTGGGGAGTCTCCGTTGGGGGGGAGCTGTTTTTT.

This clone was seen just once. The chain joins TRBV30 to TRBJ2-7, with 9 bases aligning to TRBD2. The CDR3 extends over 14 amino acids. J gave up 7 bases and V 5 bases, and 12 bases lay outside the gene matches. The germline V gene encodes CDR1 GTSNPN and CDR2 SVGIG (reference sequence). This chain's CDR3 is CAWDTLAGVNEQYF. The CDR3 DNA reads as TGTGCCTGGGATACCTTAGCGGGAGTCAATGAGCAGTACTTC. The full variable domain, with the rest looked up from reference TRBV30 and TRBJ2-7, is SQTIHQWPATLVQPVGSPLSLECTVEGTSNPNLYWYRQAAGRGLQLLFYSVGIGQISSEVPQNLSASRPQDRQFILSSKKLLLSDSGFYLCAWDTLAGVNEQYFGPGTRLTVT.

This sequence joins TRBV7-8 and TRBJ2-7; 10 bases align to TRBD1. Germline loops: CDR1 SGHVS, CDR2 FQNEAQ. The CDR3 has 14 residues. J was trimmed by 4 bases and V by 5 bases; bases with no gene match: 5. CDR3 sequence (DNA): TGTGCCAGCAGCCCGACAGGGGGCGTATACGAGCAGTACTTC. Translation gives CASSPTGGVYEQYF.

This chain connects TRBV6-5 to TRBJ1-1; possible D gene TRBD1, 5 bases. The CDR3 has 15 amino acids. Trimming pared 6 bases from V and 7 bases from J, leaving 21 bases between. Per the germline V gene, CDR1 is MNHEY and CDR2 is SVGAGI. CDR3 DNA: TGTGCCAGCAGGACACCGGGACTTGGGAGAGGTGAAGCTTTCTTT. Residues: CASRTPGLGRGEAFF.

The CDR3 DNA sequence: TGTGCCAGCAGTTCCTCAGGAGGGAGCCCCGGAAATGAGCAGTTCTTC. Translated, it gives CASSSSGGSPGNEQFF. This sequence joins TRBV6-5 and TRBJ2-1; the D gene is possibly TRBD2 (6 bases). This CDR3 is built from 16 residues. Germline lookup yields CDR1 MNHEY and CDR2 SVGAGI. Between the trimmed V and J ends, which lost 4 bases and 7 bases, there was a span of 20 bases.

This clone was detected a few times. V is TRBV6-5 and J is TRBJ2-2; D call uncertain. Germline V gene lookup returns CDR1 MNHEY and CDR2 SVGAGI. The CDR3 length is 14 residues. Trimming pared 2 bases from V and 1 base from J, leaving 5 bases between. This chain's CDR3 is CASSYGENTGELFF. CDR3 sequence (DNA): TGTGCCAGCAGTTACGGGGAGAACACCGGGGAGCTGTTTTTT.

CDR3 sequence: CASSLNGPANTEAFF. Written as DNA, the CDR3 is TGTGCCAGCAGCTTAAATGGCCCAGCGAACACTGAAGCTTTCTTT. V and J are TRBV7-3 and TRBJ1-1; D is uncertain. CDR1 SGHTA and CDR2 FQGTGA come from the germline V gene. V was pared by 1 base and J by 1 base, with 10 bases between. The CDR3 is made up of 15 amino acids.

This chain joins TRBV19 and TRBJ2-2; perhaps TRBD2 as D (6 bases). Trimming pared 2 bases from V and 7 bases from J, leaving 14 bases between. There are 15 residues in the CDR3. CDR1 is LNHDA, CDR2 SQIVND, per germline (reference sequence). CDR3 coding DNA: TGTGCCAGTAGTATAATAGCGGCGGGAAGCGGGGAGCTGTTTTTT. It codes for CASSIIAAGSGELFF.

CDR3: CASSLAYSRGSSYEQYF. Written as DNA, the CDR3 is TGTGCCAGCAGCTTAGCGTACTCCAGGGGTAGCTCCTACGAGCAGTACTTC. The rearrangement joins TRBV7-6 to TRBJ2-7; D might be TRBD1 (6 bases). Germline lookup yields CDR1 SGHVS and CDR2 FNYEAQ. V dropped 0 bases and J dropped 0 bases, with 15 bases sitting between them. CDR3 length: 17 residues.